Following are 4 T cell receptor beta chains from one sample sequenced in a study of beta chain features in type 1 diabetes. The study reverse transcribed the entire isolated RNA, so it sequenced expressed TCRB transcripts. The assay was immunoSEQ multiplex PCR, and TCRdb's table has in-frame clones only and misses some. The top ten hold 0.55% to 0.85% of the sample, which has some 140,000 clones, about a tenth seen once. Sequenced: central memory CD4+ T cells from blood. Receptors were obtained from a man younger than 35 in good health.

This clone was seen a handful of times. The CDR3 coding sequence is TGTGCCAGCAGACCGCAGGGGGCGCAGAACTATGGCTACACCTTC. Amino acid sequence: CASRPQGAQNYGYTF. The chain carries TRBV27 and TRBJ1-2; 8 bases line up with TRBD1. The CDR3 length is 15 residues. V dropped 6 bases and J dropped 2; count of bases not matched to a gene: 8. CDR1 is MNHEY and CDR2 is SMNVEV in the germline V gene (reference sequence).

The chain combines TRBV2 with TRBJ1-6; the D is unclear. Germline V gene sequence: CDR1 SNHLY, CDR2 FYNNEI. Trimming took off 7 bases at V and 7 bases at J, with 5 bases between the two ends. The CDR3 totals 11 residues. This chain's CDR3 is CASTANSPLHF. In nucleotides, the CDR3 is TGTGCCAGCACTGCGAATTCACCCCTCCACTTT.

The chain recombines TRBV5-1 with TRBJ2-3; 13 bases fit TRBD2. Germline lookup yields CDR1 SGHRS and CDR2 YFSETQ. The CDR3 is made up of 14 amino acids. V gave up 4 bases and J gave up 7 bases; unmatched junction bases: 3. The CDR3 region is CASSGGLAGYTQYF. The CDR3 coding sequence is TGCGCCAGCAGCGGGGGACTAGCGGGGTATACGCAGTATTTT. Full variable domain (remainder filled in from reference TRBV5-1 and TRBJ2-3): KAGVTQTPRYLIKTRGQQVTLSCSPISGHRSVSWYQQTPGQGLQFLFEYFSETQRNKGNFPGRFSGRQFSNSRSEMNVSTLELGDSALYLCASSGGLAGYTQYFGPGTRLTVL.

This clone was observed at least ten times. CDR3 sequence (DNA): TGTGCCTGGAGTTTCAGGGGGCATGACGGGGAGCTGTTTTTT. Encoded protein: CAWSFRGHDGELFF. This rearrangement joins TRBV30 to TRBJ2-2, with 8 bases lining up with TRBD1. CDR1 is GTSNPN, CDR2 SVGIG, per germline (reference sequence). This CDR3 has 14 residues. V lost 2 bases, J lost 7 bases, and 6 bases stayed unmatched.